Listed here are 21 T cell receptor beta chains from one sample, sequenced in a study of T cells in Graves' hyperthyroidism and ophthalmopathy. Amplification yielded TCR beta CDR3 regions, with RNA transcripts as the source. TCR CDR3 underwent first-round RT-PCR with the HTBI primer set. TCRdb passed the multiplex PCR reads through MiXCR, listing each CDR3 protein once. Of around 290,000 distinct CDR3 sequences listed, over 15% are singletons. Input material: blood. All receptors come from a woman in her sixties or seventies with Graves' ophthalmopathy.

The V call is TRBV6-5, the J call TRBJ2-2, with D perhaps TRBD1 or TRBD2 (5 bases each). This CDR3 is 16 amino acids long. Trimming pared 4 bases from V and 0 bases from J, leaving 12 bases between. Germline V gene sequence: CDR1 MNHEY, CDR2 SVGAGI. CDR3 coding DNA: TGTGCCAGCAGTTTTGGGGGATTTACGAACACCGGGGAGCTGTTTTTT. Protein product: CASSFGGFTNTGELFF.

This clonotype was recorded at least ten times. The CDR3 spells CASSPNPQGAQAKNIQYF. The CDR3 DNA follows: TGTGCCAGCAGTCCAAACCCACAGGGGGCGCAAGCCAAAAACATTCAGTACTTC. This chain joins TRBV27 and TRBJ2-4, with 9 bases identical to TRBD1. Trimming removed 5 bases from V and 0 bases from J; junction bases left unmatched: 11. The CDR3 spans 18 residues. The germline CDR1 and CDR2 sequences are MNHEY and SMNVEV (reference sequence).

The rearrangement joins TRBV2 to TRBJ2-3; possible D gene TRBD1, 6 bases. Deletions cut 6 bases from V and 0 bases from J, with 10 bases between. The V gene's germline CDR1 is SNHLY and CDR2 FYNNEI. The CDR3 has 14 residues. CDR3: CASSYRVSTDTQYF. CDR3 nucleotides: TGTGCCAGCAGCTACAGGGTTAGCACAGATACGCAGTATTTT.

This clonotype has ten or more counts. The chain recombines TRBV28 with TRBJ2-1; maybe TRBD1 (5 bases). V lost 3 bases and J 0 bases, leaving 12 bases between the germline ends. The CDR3 has 16 residues. Germline V lookup: CDR1 MDHEN, CDR2 SYDVKM. The CDR3 spells CASSLDVDSSYNEQFF. The CDR3 DNA reads TGTGCCAGCAGTTTGGATGTAGACAGCTCCTACAATGAGCAGTTCTTC.

This clonotype came up a few times. The chain links TRBV10-2 to TRBJ2-7; 8 bases fit TRBD2. Trimming removed 6 bases from V and 2 bases from J; junction bases left unmatched: 3. The CDR3 runs 13 residues. Germline V lookup: CDR1 WSHSY, CDR2 SAAADI. This CDR3 is CASRVAGTYEQYF. The CDR3 DNA sequence: TGCGCCAGCAGGGTAGCGGGAACCTACGAGCAGTACTTC.

This clonotype has ten or more counts. This sequence joins TRBV20-1 and TRBJ1-2; 8 bases match TRBD1. Germline trimming cut 5 bases from V and 4 bases from J; bases unmatched to any gene: 6. CDR3 length equals 13 residues. CDR1 is DFQATT and CDR2 is SNEGSKA in the germline V gene (reference sequence). As DNA, the CDR3 is TGCAGTGCTCGAGGGACAGGCTCCTATGGCTACACCTTC. Amino acids: CSARGTGSYGYTF.

This clonotype has at least ten counts. The chain links TRBV9 to TRBJ1-3; tentative D call: TRBD1 (5 bases). CDR3 length equals 14 residues. Trimming left V 2 bases short and J 3 bases short, with 9 bases between. The V gene's germline CDR1 is SGDLS and CDR2 YYNGEE. CDR3 nucleotides: TGTGCCAGCAGCGTTTGGGACGGTGGAAACACCATATATTTT. Its protein product is CASSVWDGGNTIYF.

This clonotype has a count of ten or more. The chain uses TRBV29-1 and TRBJ2-3; the match to TRBD2 covers 9 bases. Germline-derived CDR1 and CDR2 are SQVTM and ANQGSEA. The ends lost 4 bases at V and 10 bases at J; junction bases unmatched: 3. This CDR3 comprises 11 residues. In nucleotides, the CDR3 is TGCAGCGTTGCCCTAGCGGGGTCGCAGTATTTT. Amino acids: CSVALAGSQYF.

Many counts were recorded for this clonotype. The V call is TRBV7-2, the J call TRBJ2-1; D ambiguous. The V gene lost 6 bases and the J gene lost 9 bases, with 12 bases spanning the gap. Looked up from germline, CDR1 is SGHTA and CDR2 is FQGNSA. The CDR3 consists of 12 residues. The DNA for the CDR3 is TGTGCCAGCAGAGAGGACGCGAGTGAGCAGTTCTTC. Amino acids: CASREDASEQFF.

The table lists this clonotype with many counts. The rearrangement links TRBV28 to TRBJ1-6; TRBD1 matches 7 bases. Germline V gene lookup returns CDR1 MDHEN and CDR2 SYDVKM. CDR3 size: 13 residues. With 5 bases clipped from V and 11 bases from J, the junction kept 6 bases outside the gene matches. The CDR3 region has the DNA TGTGCCAGCAGTCTTCAGGGGGGGCCACCCCTCCACTTT. Protein: CASSLQGGPPLHF.

This clonotype appeared a few times. The gene calls are TRBV6-1 and TRBJ1-2; 8 nucleotides agree with TRBD1. The CDR3 loop spans 14 amino acids. The V segment lost 6 bases and the J segment 4 bases; nucleotides outside the gene matches: 7. Germline values: CDR1 MNHNS, CDR2 SASEGT. CDR3 sequence reads: CASSSNRGAYGYTF. CDR3 coding DNA: TGTGCCAGCAGCAGCAACAGGGGGGCCTATGGCTACACCTTC.

V is TRBV20-1 and J is TRBJ2-5; 9 bases are a match to TRBD2. The V segment lost 6 bases and the J segment 5 bases; nucleotides outside the gene matches: 16. The CDR3 contains 16 residues. CDR1 is DFQATT, CDR2 SNEGSKA, per germline (reference sequence). CDR3 region: CSAGGRVAGVDETQYF. The CDR3 DNA is TGCAGTGCGGGGGGTAGGGTAGCGGGAGTTGATGAGACCCAGTACTTC.

This clonotype was seen at least ten times. This rearrangement joins TRBV7-2 to TRBJ1-3, with 9 bases identical to TRBD1. The CDR3 sequence is 15 residues long. Germline CDR1 reads SGHTA; CDR2 reads FQGNSA. V shed 5 bases, J shed 3 bases, and the junction held 5 bases outside the gene matches. The CDR3 is CASSPDRGVGNTIYF. The CDR3 DNA is TGTGCCAGCAGCCCAGACAGGGGGGTTGGAAACACCATATATTTT.

This chain joins TRBV20-1 and TRBJ2-3, with 7 bases lining up with TRBD2. The trim removed 6 bases at V and 2 bases at J, leaving 8 bases unmatched. CDR1 is DFQATT, CDR2 SNEGSKA, per germline (reference sequence). The CDR3 is 14 amino acids. CDR3 sequence (DNA): TGCAGTGCCCCGGGACTACAATTCACAGATACGCAGTATTTT. Its protein product is CSAPGLQFTDTQYF.

This clonotype has just a few counts. The chain combines TRBV12-3 or TRBV12-4 with TRBJ2-5; the match to TRBD1 covers 9 bases. With V trimmed by 8 bases and J by 4 bases, 8 bases remained unmatched. CDR3 length: 14 residues. The CDR3 loop is CASGLDRGRETQYF. In DNA form, the CDR3 reads TGTGCCAGCGGCCTGGACAGGGGCAGAGAGACCCAGTACTTC.

The sample holds a few counts of this clonotype. The chain has TRBV4-1 and TRBJ2-1; weak D call: TRBD2 (6 bases). The CDR3 has 12 residues. Per germline, CDR1 MGHRA and CDR2 YSYEKL. V lost 1 base and J 8 bases, leaving 6 bases between the germline ends. The CDR3 loop is CASSQAGDEQFF. The CDR3 nucleotides read TGCGCCAGCAGCCAAGCGGGGGATGAGCAGTTCTTC.

This rearrangement joins TRBV7-2 to TRBJ2-2; perhaps TRBD1 as D (5 bases). This CDR3 is built from 14 residues. Germline V CDR1 and CDR2: SGHTA, FQGNSA. V gave up 2 bases and J gave up 4 bases, with 8 bases separating them. The DNA of the CDR3 is TGTGCCAGCAGCTTAACAGGTTTCACCGGGGAGCTGTTTTTT. Translated: CASSLTGFTGELFF.

This clonotype was found many times. V is TRBV6-2 or TRBV6-3 and J is TRBJ2-7, with TRBD1 matching 7 bases. Germline trimming cut 6 bases from V and 5 bases from J; bases unmatched to any gene: 4. The CDR3 is 12 amino acids. Germline-derived CDR1 and CDR2 are MNHEY and SVGEGT. CDR3 protein: CASRTGWHEQYF. As DNA, the CDR3 is TGTGCCAGCAGGACAGGGTGGCACGAGCAGTACTTC.

Notes on this clonotype: A much larger clone is a single base away; this may be a read error. V gene TRBV6-1 combines with J gene TRBJ1-1, with D perhaps matching TRBD1 (6 bases). Germline values: CDR1 MNHNS, CDR2 SASEGT. The CDR3 spans 13 residues. V was cut by 6 bases and J by 4 bases, with 12 bases left in between. The chain's CDR3 is CASSRNRVTEAFF. The CDR3 DNA reads TGTGCCAGCAGCCGAAACAGGGTCACTGAAGCTTTCTTT.

Ten or more counts support this clonotype. The chain recombines TRBV7-2 with TRBJ2-1; D is possibly TRBD1 (6 bases). Germline V gene sequence: CDR1 SGHTA, CDR2 FQGNSA. This CDR3 has 14 residues. Trimming took off 2 bases at V and 5 bases at J, with 10 bases between the two ends. The CDR3 DNA follows: TGTGCCAGCAGCTTAATTGGGGACAACAATGAGCAGTTCTTC. This sequence encodes CASSLIGDNNEQFF.

The sample holds many counts of this clonotype. This chain uses TRBV25-1 with TRBJ2-3, with 8 positions matching TRBD2. This CDR3 has 17 residues. Trimming cost V 5 bases and J 5 bases; bases outside gene matches: 15. The germline V gene has CDR1 MGHDK and CDR2 SYGVNS. The CDR3 DNA reads as TGTGCCAGCAGTCCCGTCTCGGGGCGGGGGGCCGGAGATACGCAGTATTTT. Residues: CASSPVSGRGAGDTQYF.